In this sample, the clone carrying this T cell receptor beta chain turned up many times. What it recognizes is unknown. Germline CDR1 reads SGHTA; CDR2 reads FQGTGA. This CDR3 has 16 amino acids. The ends were cut back, 5 bases at V and 6 bases at J, with 21 bases in the middle. After constant-region reverse-primer amplification, full-length variable regions underwent semi-nested PCR with Nested Universal Primer A. TCRdb reprocessed the 5' RACE reads with MiXCR, giving one entry per CDR3 protein. Of tens of thousands of distinct CDR3 sequences listed, approximately 27% are singletons. General observations from the study: Greatest tumor Treg TCR overlap was with tumor naive CD4+ cells. Tumor memory CD4+ T cell TCR gene usage clustered with blood and lymph node memory CD4+ cells and lymph node naive CD4+ cells.

The sorted Tregs were CD4+CD25+CD127-/low cells. The sequencing input was tumor-infiltrating Tregs sorted from the breast tumor. This receptor was identified in a female donor with breast cancer. The chain recombines TRBV7-3 with TRBJ2-3; possibly TRBD1 for D (5 bases). This CDR3 is CASSQGADSPADTQYF. CDR3 DNA sequence: TGTGCCAGCAGCCAGGGCGCCGACAGCCCAGCCGATACGCAGTATTTT.